At least ten counts were recorded for the clone carrying this T cell receptor (beta chain). What it binds is not known. These data are taken from a study of CD8 T cells in ankylosing spondylitis. Broader study findings: The disease-linked clones had a CD8+ phenotype and low blood frequencies. Significantly higher representation of disease-linked clones was reported for matched ankylosing spondylitis synovial fluid.

Germline lookup yields CDR1 SNHLY and CDR2 FYNNEI. The CDR3 extends over 13 amino acids. Trimming took 5 bases from V and 5 from J, leaving 10 bases between them. Each CDR3 protein gets one entry after TCRdb re-called the 5' RACE reads with MiXCR. The sample consists of a few hundred thousand distinct CDR3 sequences, around a tenth of them appearing once. Sequencing was carried out using blood, either unsorted or a sorted T cell fraction (not recorded which). This chain connects TRBV2 to TRBJ1-5; D is ambiguous. The TCR was taken from a male donor with ankylosing spondylitis or in good health (not recorded which). This CDR3 reads CASSTGMYQPQHF. CDR3 in DNA: TGTGCCAGCAGTACCGGGATGTATCAGCCCCAGCATTTT.